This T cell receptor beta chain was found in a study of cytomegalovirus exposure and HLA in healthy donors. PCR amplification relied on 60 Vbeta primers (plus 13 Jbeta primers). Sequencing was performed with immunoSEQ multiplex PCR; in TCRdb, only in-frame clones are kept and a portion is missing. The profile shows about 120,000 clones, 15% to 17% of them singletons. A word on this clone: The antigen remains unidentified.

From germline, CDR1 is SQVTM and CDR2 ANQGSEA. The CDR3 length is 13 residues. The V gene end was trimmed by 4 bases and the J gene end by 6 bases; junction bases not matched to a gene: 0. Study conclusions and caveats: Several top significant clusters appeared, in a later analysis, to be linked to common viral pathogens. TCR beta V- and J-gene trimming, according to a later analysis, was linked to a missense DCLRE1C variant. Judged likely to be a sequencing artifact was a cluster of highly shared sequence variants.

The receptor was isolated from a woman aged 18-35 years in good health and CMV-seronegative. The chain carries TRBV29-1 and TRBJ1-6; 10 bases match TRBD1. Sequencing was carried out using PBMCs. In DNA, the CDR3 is TGCAGCGTTGGGACAGGGGGTAATTCACCCCTCCACTTT. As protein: CSVGTGGNSPLHF.